A selection of T cell receptor beta chains follows, all from one sample in a study of Ad26.COV2.S vaccination and SARS-CoV-2 variants. Clones were read by immunoSEQ multiplex PCR, and TCRdb kept only the in-frame ones, dropping some. Among around 340,000 clones listed, around 88% were seen once. The sample consisted of peripheral blood, taken in a trial of Ad26.COV2.S vaccine versus placebo. These receptors came from a person between 18 and 65 years old who received the Ad26.COV2.S COVID-19 vaccine or a placebo. Each CDR3 is given with its conserved first and last residue. The D gene is left open where the match is weak. Clone size appears in some rows only: once, few, many, or a class for an expanded clone.

NA | TRBJ1-5 | TRBD1 | TRBV19 | TGTGCCAGTAGTATCCGGCGAAAAGAACAGGGGGTAGGCAATCAGCCCCAGCATTTT | CASSIRRKEQGVGNQPQHF
many | TRBJ1-6 | NA | TRBV6-5 | TGTGCCAGCACCAAAGGGGGTGGACCCCTCCACTTT | CASTKGGGPLHF
NA | TRBJ2-7 | TRBD1 | TRBV6-2/TRBV6-3 | TGTGCCAGCAGTTGGGACAGGGCAACCTACGAGCAGTACTTC | CASSWDRATYEQYF
NA | TRBJ2-6 | NA | TRBV10-3 | TGTGCCATCAAGGACGAGACCTCTGGGGCCAACGTCCTGACTTTC | CAIKDETSGANVLTF
NA | TRBJ2-5 | NA | TRBV7-3 | TGTGCCAGCAGCGCCTTCGGGAGTCCAGGGGAGACCCAGTACTTC | CASSAFGSPGETQYF
NA | TRBJ1-3 | NA | TRBV6-5 | TGTGCCAGCAGTTACCGACCGACTGGAAACACCATATATTTT | CASSYRPTGNTIYF
once | TRBJ1-1 | NA | TRBV14 | TGTGCCAGCAGCCAAGCGCGGGCGAACACTGAAGCTTTCTTT | CASSQARANTEAFF
NA | TRBJ2-7 | NA | TRBV28 | TGTGCCAGCAGTTTAGCTCACTACGAGCAGTACTTC | CASSLAHYEQYF
NA | TRBJ1-5 | NA | TRBV7-9 | TGTGCCAGCAGCTTGGGCGACAGTCGTAGCAATCAGCCCCAGCATTTT | CASSLGDSRSNQPQHF
NA | TRBJ1-6 | NA | TRBV19 | TGTGCCAGTAGTCGGGACCGCTCGTTGAGTCAATCACCCCTCCACTTT | CASSRDRSLSQSPLHF
NA | TRBJ2-7 | NA | TRBV19 | TGTGCCAGCCTTGACCCGACCTCCTACGAGCAGTACTTC | CASLDPTSYEQYF
NA | TRBJ2-2 | TRBD2 | TRBV28 | TGTGCCAGCCAGCGGGGGCGGCCAAACACCGGGGAGCTGTTTTTT | CASQRGRPNTGELFF
NA | TRBJ2-4 | TRBD2 | TRBV27 | TGTGCCAGCAGTCGAGGTAGCGGGGGGGCCGACATTCAGTACTTC | CASSRGSGGADIQYF
NA | TRBJ1-3 | NA | TRBV2 | TGTGCCAGCAGTGATTTTGGAGGTCTGGGTGGAAACACCATATATTTT | CASSDFGGLGGNTIYF
NA | TRBJ2-7 | NA | TRBV4-2 | TGTGCCAGCAGCCAAGAGGACCGAACGATTGACGAGCAGTACTTC | CASSQEDRTIDEQYF
NA | TRBJ1-4 | NA | TRBV2 | TGTGCCAGCATTTCACAGGGTAATGAAAAACTGTTTTTT | CASISQGNEKLFF
NA | TRBJ2-7 | TRBD2 | TRBV5-1 | TGCGCCAGCAGCCCTAGCGGGAACTACGAGCAGTACTTC | CASSPSGNYEQYF
once | TRBJ2-5 | TRBD1 | TRBV7-6 | TGTGCCAGCAGCCTCGGGACAGTACAAGAGACCCAGTACTTC | CASSLGTVQETQYF
NA | TRBJ1-4 | NA | TRBV5-1 | TGCGCCAGCAGCTTGTCCTTCGCAGGCGCTGGCGAAAAACTGTTTTTT | CASSLSFAGAGEKLFF
NA | TRBJ1-5 | NA | TRBV28 | TGTGCCAGCATCATGGGCGGTGGGCCCCAGCCCCAGCATTTT | CASIMGGGPQPQHF
NA | TRBJ2-7 | TRBD1 | TRBV7-3 | TGTGCCAGCAGCTTAGCGGGGACAGGGTACGAGCAGTACTTC | CASSLAGTGYEQYF
NA | TRBJ1-1 | TRBD1 | TRBV11-2 | TGTGCCAGCAGCTTACGCCAGGGGGTTAGGGTGAACACTGAAGCTTTCTTT | CASSLRQGVRVNTEAFF
NA | TRBJ1-4 | NA | TRBV19 | TGTGCCAGTAGGGGACTCGATGAAAAACTGTTTTTT | CASRGLDEKLFF
NA | TRBJ2-7 | NA | TRBV6-6 | TGTGCCAGCAGCTCGAGTATACAGGCTCGCTCCTACGAGCAGTACTTC | CASSSSIQARSYEQYF
NA | TRBJ1-5 | NA | TRBV28 | TGTGCCAGCAGTTTGACAGGTATTAATCAGCCCCAGCATTTT | CASSLTGINQPQHF
NA | TRBJ2-2 | NA | TRBV7-2 | TGTGCCAGCAGCTCGGGACGGTCGAACACCGGGGAGCTGTTTTTT | CASSSGRSNTGELFF
few | TRBJ1-6 | NA | TRBV6-5 | TGTGCCAGCTTCCAGGGGATCTCGGTGAATTCACCCCTCCACTTT | CASFQGISVNSPLHF
NA | TRBJ2-5 | TRBD2 | TRBV9 | TGTGCCAGCAGCGCCAGACTAGCGGAAGAGACCCAGTACTTC | CASSARLAEETQYF